The following is a TCR beta chain sequence with its context. Libraries were prepared by immunoSEQ multiplex PCR; TCRdb keeps only in-frame clonotypes and omits some of them. The sample records about 64,000 clones, around 90% being singletons. This entry comes from a study of T cell changes during pregnancy in multiple sclerosis. V gave up 6 bases and J gave up 0 bases; unmatched junction bases: 4. Germline CDR1 and CDR2: MNHNS and SASEGT. The CDR3 spans 14 residues. This material consisted of peripheral blood, taken in the third trimester of pregnancy. This rearrangement joins TRBV6-1 to TRBJ1-1, with 7 bases fitting TRBD1. The TCR originated in a female donor in good health, enrolled as a control in a pregnancy study. This chain's CDR3 is CASSPGQMNTEAFF. The DNA of the CDR3 is TGTGCCAGCAGCCCGGGACAGATGAACACTGAAGCTTTCTTT.